This TCR beta chain came from a study of blood T cell repertoires in COVID-19 (dated by TCRdb to about 2020). About the investigation overall: Collaborator samples came from the United States, Italy and Spain and covered acute and convalescent phases of COVID-19. Where HLA class I and class II types were available, the types were taken from metadata supplied by the sample provider, not from assay-based typing. The prospective study material was composed of cDNA or gDNA derived from T cells, B-cell-depleted T cells, or PBMCs. The sample metadata nearly always contained a de-identified subject ID, COVID-19 status, age in years and sex. Samples came from the ongoing ImmuneRACE study (first 160 participants) plus 1,254 subjects from 6 global collaborators. The repertoires were released in a freely available public database intended as a resource for research on the immune response to SARS-CoV-2. Deeply sampled blood TCRbeta repertoires from subjects exposed to, actively infected with, or recovered from COVID-19 were included in the dataset. Results the study describes overall, beyond this receptor: How much clinical and demographic metadata was included differed by source and by participant, and the metadata was provided uncurated.

The immunoSEQ Assay, a bias-controlled multiplex PCR, was used to amplify TCRbeta CDR3 regions from genomic DNA. As for the authors' bioinformatics: Within the assay, amplification of reference gene primers was used to estimate how many nucleated cells each sample contained. To quantify the absolute abundance of each unique TCRbeta CDR3 rearrangement, sequence reads were collapsed and filtered. For each sample, productive Simpson clonality was calculated by taking the square root of Simpson's diversity index across productive rearrangements. This is the immuneACCESS table as TCRdb keeps it, with only in-frame sequences that have V and J called. A part of the clones is gone; compared with another copy, unresolved V genes explain less than half, and the rest is unexplained. V and J calls and clone size follow that table, whereas D and trimming were derived from the DNA. The sample profile shows about 170,000 clones; around 85% of them were found once. The ten top clones hold roughly 1.3% of the sample.

A second Seattle source provided samples from volunteer blood donors who had recovered from COVID-19. Whole blood was collected in K2EDTA tubes by collaborating institutions according to the institutions' own protocols. For TCRbeta analysis, collaborators shipped samples in one of three forms: frozen whole blood, isolated PBMCs, or DNA extracted from either of those sample types. Notes on this clone: It has no known antigen specificity. No much larger clone exists at a distance of one base, and base qualities are not known.

From V the trimming removes 2 bases and from J it removes 7 bases, while the gene matches leave 11 bases of the junction unaccounted for. Counted from cysteine to phenylalanine, this CDR3 has 16 amino acids. The sequence is cut down to CDR3 DNA, 48 bases in frame from base 1. Reading the germline V gene gives CDR1 KGHSY and CDR2 FQNENV. Sample: peripheral blood. This clonotype was sampled from a man aged 55 to 69 who had recovered from COVID-19. The chain couples TRBV16 to TRBJ2-1; TRBD2 fits 7 bases in the junction. In nucleotide form, the sequence is TGTGCCAGCAGCCAAGAGTCTAGCGGCCCCCTGAATGAGCAGTTCTTC. This sequence encodes CASSQESSGPLNEQFF.